Presented here are 15 T cell receptor beta chains from one specimen sequenced in a study of T cells after yellow fever vaccination. Via MiXCR, TCRdb re-called the 5' RACE reads, giving one row per CDR3 protein. The data contain some 320,000 distinct CDR3 sequences, over 8.5% of them seen just once; the ten biggest clones take up over 3%. Sequenced here: CD4+ T cells sorted from PBMCs, sampled 45 days after the yellow fever booster vaccination. The receptors shown here come from a young man who received the YFV17D yellow fever vaccine.

The chain uses TRBV14 and TRBJ2-3, with unresolved D. Germline CDR1 reads SGHDN; CDR2 reads FVKESK. The CDR3 covers 16 residues. V gave up 5 bases and J gave up 6 bases, with 21 bases separating them. The CDR3 DNA sequence: TGTGCCAGCAGCGCCCTGAGAACCGGGTCCCACGATACGCAGTATTTT. Residues: CASSALRTGSHDTQYF.

This clonotype was recorded a few times. V usage is TRBV7-9 and J usage is TRBJ1-4; no reliable D call. Trimming shortened V by 0 bases and J by 8 bases, and 7 bases separated the two germline ends. Germline values: CDR1 SEHNR, CDR2 FQNEAQ (reference sequence). This CDR3 contains 13 residues. Here the CDR3 reads CASSLAGFEKLFF. CDR3 in DNA: TGTGCCAGCAGCTTAGCAGGGTTCGAAAAACTGTTTTTT.

This clonotype was observed a handful of times. The chain is built from TRBV20-1 and TRBJ1-5; D might be TRBD1 (6 bases). V dropped 2 bases and J dropped 0 bases, with 11 bases sitting between them. In germline, CDR1 is DFQATT, CDR2 SNEGSKA (reference sequence). This CDR3 region has 15 residues. The CDR3 is CSARKGVDSNQPQHF. CDR3 DNA: TGCAGTGCTAGAAAGGGGGTGGATAGCAATCAGCCCCAGCATTTT.

This clonotype came up a few times. The V and J genes are TRBV29-1 and TRBJ1-2; D is ambiguous. Trimming cost V 4 bases and J 0 bases, with 9 bases left between them. This CDR3 has 13 amino acids. CDR1 and CDR2 from the germline V gene are SQVTM and ANQGSEA. The DNA for the CDR3 is TGCAGCGTTGGGAAGACTGCTAACTATGGCTACACCTTC. Translation gives CSVGKTANYGYTF.

This clonotype has at least ten counts. CDR3 in DNA: TGCGCCAGCAGCGGGGACAGGGTTAGAACAGATACGCAGTATTTT. Encoded protein: CASSGDRVRTDTQYF. The rearrangement links TRBV5-1 to TRBJ2-3, with TRBD1 matching over 9 bases. Germline V gene lookup returns CDR1 SGHRS and CDR2 YFSETQ. V was pared by 4 bases and J by 3 bases, with 6 bases of the junction left unmatched. The CDR3 sequence is 15 residues long.

The V gene is TRBV19, the J gene TRBJ1-5, with 7 bases fitting TRBD1. The length of the CDR3 is 14 residues. CDR1 is LNHDA and CDR2 is SQIVND in the germline V gene (reference sequence). V shed 10 bases and J 0 bases; nucleotides not matched to a gene: 6. CDR3: CATRDSPSNQPQHF. The CDR3 DNA follows: TGTGCCACCCGGGACAGCCCTAGCAATCAGCCCCAGCATTTT.

This clonotype has at least ten counts. The chain joins TRBV25-1 to TRBJ1-1; D not resolved. With 3 bases removed from V and 7 bases from J, the gap between germline ends came to 12 bases. The CDR3 loop spans 13 amino acids. The germline CDR1 and CDR2 sequences are MGHDK and SYGVNS. The CDR3 DNA is TGTGCCAGCAGTGATTATCCCGCAGGTGAAGCTTTCTTT. Translated: CASSDYPAGEAFF.

With respect to this clonotype: This CDR3 is missing its conserved last phenylalanine or tryptophan, likely due to a read error. The rearrangement joins TRBV5-4 to TRBJ1-6; D uncertain. The length of the CDR3 is 12 residues. Germline V CDR1 and CDR2: SGHNT, YYREEE (reference sequence). Trimming took off 0 bases at V and 5 bases at J, with 0 bases between the two ends. The CDR3 reads CASSLDNSPLHS. CDR3 DNA sequence: TGTGCCAGCAGCTTGGATAATTCACCCCTCCACTCT.

This clonotype came up many times. The genes are TRBV7-9 and TRBJ1-4; D not resolved. Trimming pared 3 bases from V and 10 bases from J, leaving 12 bases between. CDR1 and CDR2 (germline): SEHNR, FQNEAQ (reference sequence). The CDR3 sequence is 13 residues long. The chain's CDR3 is CASSFLSEGKLFF. DNA for the CDR3: TGTGCCAGCAGCTTTCTCTCGGAGGGAAAACTGTTTTTT.

J is TRBJ2-3 and V is TRBV20-1, with D hard to call. Trimming pared 2 bases from V and 5 bases from J, leaving 8 bases between. The CDR3 runs to 12 residues. Germline V gene lookup returns CDR1 DFQATT and CDR2 SNEGSKA (reference sequence). CDR3 loop: CSARPGRDTQYF. The CDR3, as DNA: TGCAGTGCTAGACCAGGACGAGATACGCAGTATTTT.

This clonotype was observed many times. CDR3 bases: TGCAGTGCTAGAGTTGGGGGGAACACTGAAGCTTTCTTT. The encoded protein is CSARVGGNTEAFF. The chain employs TRBV20-1 and TRBJ1-1, with D perhaps matching TRBD1 (5 bases). CDR1 is DFQATT and CDR2 is SNEGSKA in the germline V gene (reference sequence). Trimming removed 1 base at V and 1 base at J, with 7 bases between. The CDR3 sequence is 13 residues long.

The table lists this clonotype with a few counts. This chain connects TRBV2 to TRBJ1-4; D possibly corresponds to TRBD1 (6 bases). The CDR3 totals 15 residues. In germline, CDR1 is SNHLY, CDR2 FYNNEI. Trimming took 6 bases from V and 4 from J, leaving 15 bases between them. The CDR3 spells CASRRSTGSNEKLFF. DNA of the CDR3: TGTGCCAGCAGGAGATCGACAGGAAGTAATGAAAAACTGTTTTTT.

This clonotype was picked up many times. The chain combines TRBV5-1 with TRBJ2-6; D uncertain. The CDR3 consists of 14 residues. Germline V gene data show CDR1 as SGHRS and CDR2 as YFSETQ. Trimming cost V 3 bases and J 1 base, with 5 bases left between them. The CDR3 DNA follows: TGCGCCAGCAGCTCCACGTCTGGGGCCAACGTCCTGACTTTC. Its translation: CASSSTSGANVLTF.

This clonotype was seen a handful of times. The chain links TRBV18 to TRBJ2-7; D gene uncertain. Per germline, CDR1 KGHSH and CDR2 LQKENI. This CDR3 region has 15 residues. The V gene lost 2 bases and the J gene lost 7 bases, with 18 bases spanning the gap. For the CDR3, the DNA is TGTGCCAGCTCACCAATGGACCCCAAAGTGGGGGAGCAGTACGTC. Protein: CASSPMDPKVGEQYV.

The V and J genes are TRBV6-5 and TRBJ2-5, with a possible D match to TRBD1 (6 bases). Germline loops: CDR1 MNHEY, CDR2 SVGAGI. Trimming took 1 base from V and 2 from J, leaving 11 bases between them. The CDR3 extends over 15 amino acids. CDR3 nucleotide sequence: TGTGCCAGCAGTTACTTCGGGACAAGTCAAGAGACCCAGTACTTC. This codes for CASSYFGTSQETQYF.